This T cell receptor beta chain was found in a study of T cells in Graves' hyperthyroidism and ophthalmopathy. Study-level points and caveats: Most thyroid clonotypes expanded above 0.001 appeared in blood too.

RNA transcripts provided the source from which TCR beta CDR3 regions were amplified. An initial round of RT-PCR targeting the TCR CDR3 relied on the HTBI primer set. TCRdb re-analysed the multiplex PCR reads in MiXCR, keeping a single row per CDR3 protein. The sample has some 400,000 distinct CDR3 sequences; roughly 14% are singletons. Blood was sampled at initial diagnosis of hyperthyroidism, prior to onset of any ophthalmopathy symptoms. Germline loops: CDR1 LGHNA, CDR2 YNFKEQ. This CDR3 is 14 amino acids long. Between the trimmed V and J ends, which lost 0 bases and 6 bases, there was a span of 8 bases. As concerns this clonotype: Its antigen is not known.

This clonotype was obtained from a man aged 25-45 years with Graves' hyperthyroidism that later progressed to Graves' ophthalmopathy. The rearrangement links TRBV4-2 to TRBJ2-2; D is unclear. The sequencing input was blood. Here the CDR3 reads CASSQDFDAGELFF. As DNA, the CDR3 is TGTGCCAGCAGCCAAGATTTCGATGCCGGGGAGCTGTTTTTT.